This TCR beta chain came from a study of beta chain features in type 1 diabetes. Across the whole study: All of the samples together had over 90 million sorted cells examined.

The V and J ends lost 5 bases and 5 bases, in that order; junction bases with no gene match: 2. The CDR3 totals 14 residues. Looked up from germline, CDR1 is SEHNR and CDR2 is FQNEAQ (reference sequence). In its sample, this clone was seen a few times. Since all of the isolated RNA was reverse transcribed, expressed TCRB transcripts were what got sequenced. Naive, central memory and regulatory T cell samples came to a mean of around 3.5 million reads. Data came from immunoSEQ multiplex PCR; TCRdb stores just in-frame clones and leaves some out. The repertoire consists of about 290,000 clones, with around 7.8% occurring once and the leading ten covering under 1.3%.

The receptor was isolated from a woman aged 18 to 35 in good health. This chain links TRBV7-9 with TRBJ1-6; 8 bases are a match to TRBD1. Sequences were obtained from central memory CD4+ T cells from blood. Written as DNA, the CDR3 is TGTGCCAGCAGCCAACAGGGGGATAATTCACCCCTCCACTTT. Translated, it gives CASSQQGDNSPLHF.